This entry concerns a single T cell receptor beta chain. The antigen is not known. This entry is derived from a study of cytomegalovirus exposure and HLA in healthy donors. Germline CDR1 is KGHSH and CDR2 is LQKENI. The CDR3 is 16 amino acids. The V end was cut by 5 bases, the J end by 3 bases, with 19 bases between. Points from the study as a whole: As was reported, the HLA-A and HLA-B alleles of most subjects were accurately predicted from TCR beta sequences. Earlier analysis yielded a pattern in which most TCR beta V segments were productive about 90% or about 30% of the time.

The primer mix had 60 Vbeta and 13 Jbeta primers. Data came from immunoSEQ multiplex PCR; TCRdb stores just in-frame clones and leaves some out. The data contain around 150,000 clones, 80% to 85% of them singletons. Material for sequencing was PBMCs. The V gene is TRBV18, the J gene TRBJ1-2; maybe TRBD1 (6 bases). The origin of this receptor is a male donor in good health and CMV-seronegative. The CDR3 sequence is CASSFTQDSYYYGYTF. In DNA form, the CDR3 reads TGTGCCAGCTCATTTACGCAGGACAGTTACTACTATGGCTACACCTTC. Drawing the rest from reference TRBV18 and TRBJ1-2, the complete variable domain is NAGVMQNPRHLVRRRGQEARLRCSPMKGHSHVYWYRQLPEEGLKFMVYLQKENIIDESGMPKERFSAEFPKEGPSILRIQQVVRGDSAAYFCASSFTQDSYYYGYTFGSGTRLTVV.